Here is one T cell receptor beta chain with its context. What it binds is not known. The data derive from a study of naive and memory T cell subsets. Points from the study as a whole: Over 95% of naive TCR sequences appeared only once after error correction, unlike memory subsets.

Four subsets defined by CD45RA and CD27 were sorted after CD3, CD4, CD8 and live/dead staining. Trimming stripped 7 bases from V and 1 base from J, with 10 bases between. There are 13 residues in the CDR3. Germline CDR1 reads MNHNS; CDR2 reads SASEGT. The beta constant-region primer was an equimolar mix of two oligonucleotides covering TRBC1 and TRBC2. Nested alpha and beta constant-region primers with the SP2 primer drove four PCR rounds on ligated cDNA. TCRdb reprocessed the UMI-ligation and nested PCR reads with MiXCR, giving one entry per CDR3 protein. The sample includes 130,000 or so distinct CDR3 sequences, 36% of them seen just once.

Specimen: central memory CD4+ T cells from blood. This chain connects TRBV6-1 to TRBJ1-2; D not resolved. The TCR sequence derives from a human donor in good health. DNA for the CDR3: TGTGCCAGCATCCGCTCCCATAACTATGGCTACACCTTC. Amino acid sequence: CASIRSHNYGYTF.